This is a list of T cell receptor beta chains from one sample in a study of T-cell memory formation after mild COVID-19. TCRdb reanalysed the 5' RACE reads using MiXCR and keeps one entry per CDR3 protein. The sample carries about 110,000 distinct CDR3 sequences, roughly 19% recorded once. The sequencing input was PBMCs or a T cell subset sorted from them (not recorded which). The receptors derive from a man aged 18 to 35 who had mild COVID-19 (a few samples of this study predate the infection). Cell type and time point are not known. CDR3s include the opening cysteine and the closing phenylalanine or tryptophan. The order of the fields is D gene, J gene, clone size, V gene, CDR3 protein, CDR3 DNA. D genes are given only for firm matches. A row's size may be missing; if present it is once, few, many or a size class.

d_gene: .
j_gene: TRBJ2-4
abundance: .
v_gene: TRBV7-2
CDR3aa: CASSFGAVGIQYF
CDR3nt: TGTGCCAGCAGCTTCGGGGCAGTGGGCATTCAGTACTTC

d_gene: TRBD1
j_gene: TRBJ2-7
abundance: few
v_gene: TRBV6-5
CDR3aa: CASSYGQGVSYEQYF
CDR3nt: TGTGCCAGCAGTTACGGGCAGGGGGTCTCCTACGAGCAGTACTTC

d_gene: TRBD2
j_gene: TRBJ2-1
abundance: few
v_gene: TRBV25-1
CDR3aa: CASSGSSGGPNEQFF
CDR3nt: TGTGCCAGCAGTGGCAGTAGCGGGGGGCCCAATGAGCAGTTCTTC

d_gene: .
j_gene: TRBJ2-2
abundance: few
v_gene: TRBV4-3
CDR3aa: CASSQDGIAGTGELFF
CDR3nt: TGCGCCAGCAGCCAAGATGGTATCGCAGGAACCGGGGAGCTGTTTTTT

d_gene: TRBD1
j_gene: TRBJ1-2
abundance: .
v_gene: TRBV5-1
CDR3aa: CASSLSSGGYDGYTF
CDR3nt: TGCGCCAGCAGCTTGTCGTCAGGGGGCTACGATGGCTACACCTTC

d_gene: .
j_gene: TRBJ2-1
abundance: medium-sized
v_gene: TRBV4-3
CDR3aa: CASSQGRAREQFF
CDR3nt: TGCGCCAGCAGCCAAGGGCGGGCACGTGAGCAGTTCTTC

d_gene: .
j_gene: TRBJ1-2
abundance: .
v_gene: TRBV4-3
CDR3aa: CASSQGGNPNYGYTF
CDR3nt: TGCGCCAGCAGCCAAGGCGGAAACCCAAACTATGGCTACACCTTC

d_gene: .
j_gene: TRBJ2-1
abundance: .
v_gene: TRBV5-1
CDR3aa: CASSLQLTYNEQFF
CDR3nt: TGCGCCAGCAGCTTGCAGCTCACATACAATGAGCAGTTCTTC

d_gene: .
j_gene: TRBJ2-1
abundance: many
v_gene: TRBV7-6
CDR3aa: CASSKTQGFGEQFF
CDR3nt: TGTGCCAGCAGTAAAACCCAGGGGTTTGGTGAGCAGTTCTTC

d_gene: .
j_gene: TRBJ2-3
abundance: many
v_gene: TRBV24-1
CDR3aa: CATSDFSGPSDTQYF
CDR3nt: TGTGCCACCAGTGATTTCTCGGGGCCATCAGATACGCAGTATTTT

d_gene: TRBD1
j_gene: TRBJ2-7
abundance: few
v_gene: TRBV5-1
CDR3aa: CASSGDRAHEQYF
CDR3nt: TGCGCCAGCAGCGGGGACAGGGCTCACGAGCAGTACTTC

d_gene: .
j_gene: TRBJ2-4
abundance: few
v_gene: TRBV7-6
CDR3aa: CASSLGWGKNIQYF
CDR3nt: TGTGCCAGCAGCCTCGGTTGGGGCAAAAACATTCAGTACTTC

d_gene: .
j_gene: TRBJ2-4
abundance: .
v_gene: TRBV18
CDR3aa: CASSPLGGGVSKNIQYF
CDR3nt: TGTGCCAGCTCACCCCTGGGGGGCGGCGTCTCCAAAAACATTCAGTACTTC

d_gene: .
j_gene: TRBJ2-5
abundance: few
v_gene: TRBV6-2/TRBV6-3
CDR3aa: CASKSTGYETQYF
CDR3nt: TGTGCCAGCAAAAGTACGGGGTACGAGACCCAGTACTTC

d_gene: .
j_gene: TRBJ2-7
abundance: few
v_gene: TRBV6-5
CDR3aa: CASSYSDTGNKQYF
CDR3nt: TGTGCCAGCAGTTACTCGGACACAGGGAACAAGCAGTACTTC

d_gene: TRBD2
j_gene: TRBJ2-5
abundance: few
v_gene: TRBV7-8
CDR3aa: CASSLEQAGGETQYF
CDR3nt: TGTGCCAGCAGCTTAGAACAGGCGGGGGGAGAGACCCAGTACTTC

d_gene: TRBD2
j_gene: TRBJ2-5
abundance: few
v_gene: TRBV7-2
CDR3aa: CASSATSGGQETQYF
CDR3nt: TGTGCCAGCAGCGCAACTAGCGGGGGACAAGAGACCCAGTACTTC

d_gene: .
j_gene: TRBJ2-1
abundance: few
v_gene: TRBV25-1
CDR3aa: CASSVSRDTPYNEQFF
CDR3nt: TGTGCCAGCAGTGTCTCCCGGGACACCCCCTACAATGAGCAGTTCTTC

d_gene: TRBD1
j_gene: TRBJ1-2
abundance: .
v_gene: TRBV9
CDR3aa: CASSLGQGDYGYTF
CDR3nt: TGTGCCAGCAGCTTAGGACAGGGAGACTATGGCTACACCTTC

d_gene: .
j_gene: TRBJ2-1
abundance: few
v_gene: TRBV6-5
CDR3aa: CASSPSRRLYNEQFF
CDR3nt: TGTGCCAGCAGTCCCTCGAGGCGCCTATACAATGAGCAGTTCTTC

d_gene: .
j_gene: TRBJ2-7
abundance: .
v_gene: TRBV5-5
CDR3aa: CASSLAQVYEQYF
CDR3nt: TGTGCCAGCAGCTTGGCGCAGGTCTACGAGCAGTACTTC

d_gene: .
j_gene: TRBJ2-3
abundance: few
v_gene: TRBV4-1
CDR3aa: CASSQNVATDTQYF
CDR3nt: TGCGCCAGCAGCCAGAACGTAGCCACAGATACGCAGTATTTT

d_gene: TRBD2
j_gene: TRBJ2-3
abundance: .
v_gene: TRBV3-1
CDR3aa: CASSQLAGGPATDTQYF
CDR3nt: TGTGCCAGCAGCCAGCTAGCGGGGGGGCCTGCCACAGATACGCAGTATTTT

d_gene: .
j_gene: TRBJ1-1
abundance: .
v_gene: TRBV7-9
CDR3aa: CASVEGTNTEAFF
CDR3nt: TGTGCCAGCGTAGAAGGGACGAACACTGAAGCTTTCTTT

d_gene: TRBD1
j_gene: TRBJ2-2
abundance: .
v_gene: TRBV18
CDR3aa: CASSTWTGRANTGELFF
CDR3nt: TGTGCCAGCTCCACTTGGACAGGCCGCGCGAACACCGGGGAGCTGTTTTTT

d_gene: .
j_gene: TRBJ2-2
abundance: few
v_gene: TRBV12-3/TRBV12-4
CDR3aa: CASTEPWTGELFF
CDR3nt: TGTGCCAGCACCGAACCCTGGACCGGGGAGCTGTTTTTT

d_gene: TRBD2
j_gene: TRBJ2-3
abundance: few
v_gene: TRBV20-1
CDR3aa: CSATETSGPADTQYF
CDR3nt: TGCAGTGCCACAGAGACTAGCGGGCCTGCAGATACGCAGTATTTT

d_gene: TRBD1
j_gene: TRBJ2-2
abundance: once
v_gene: TRBV6-2/TRBV6-3
CDR3aa: CASRQGFAGELFF
CDR3nt: TGTGCCAGCAGACAGGGGTTCGCCGGGGAGCTGTTTTTT

d_gene: TRBD1
j_gene: TRBJ1-1
abundance: few
v_gene: TRBV12-3/TRBV12-4
CDR3aa: CASSQGGVNTEAFF
CDR3nt: TGTGCCAGCAGCCAGGGGGGAGTGAACACTGAAGCTTTCTTT

d_gene: .
j_gene: TRBJ1-1
abundance: many
v_gene: TRBV20-1
CDR3aa: CSAGRGDTEAFF
CDR3nt: TGCAGTGCTGGCCGCGGGGACACTGAAGCTTTCTTT

d_gene: .
j_gene: TRBJ2-3
abundance: few
v_gene: TRBV20-1
CDR3aa: CSAISGPLSTDTQYF
CDR3nt: TGCAGTGCTATAAGTGGGCCCCTTAGCACAGATACGCAGTATTTT

d_gene: .
j_gene: TRBJ1-4
abundance: few
v_gene: TRBV7-9
CDR3aa: CASSPSEKLFF
CDR3nt: TGTGCCAGCAGCCCATCGGAAAAACTGTTTTTT

d_gene: .
j_gene: TRBJ2-4
abundance: many
v_gene: TRBV4-1
CDR3aa: CASSQDVNIQYF
CDR3nt: TGCGCCAGCAGCCAAGACGTCAACATTCAGTACTTC

d_gene: .
j_gene: TRBJ2-1
abundance: few
v_gene: TRBV28
CDR3aa: CASSPESYYNEQFF
CDR3nt: TGTGCCAGCAGTCCAGAGTCCTACTACAATGAGCAGTTCTTC

d_gene: TRBD1
j_gene: TRBJ1-1
abundance: few
v_gene: TRBV20-1
CDR3aa: CSARDAGQGHYAEAFF
CDR3nt: TGCAGTGCTAGAGATGCAGGACAGGGGCACTATGCTGAAGCTTTCTTT

d_gene: .
j_gene: TRBJ2-1
abundance: .
v_gene: TRBV5-5
CDR3aa: CASSLLRGSYNEQFF
CDR3nt: TGTGCAAGCAGCTTGTTAAGGGGGTCCTACAATGAGCAGTTCTTC

d_gene: .
j_gene: TRBJ1-1
abundance: few
v_gene: TRBV25-1
CDR3aa: CASRQGFGGAFF
CDR3nt: TGTGCCAGCAGACAGGGTTTTGGGGGAGCTTTCTTT

d_gene: .
j_gene: TRBJ2-1
abundance: .
v_gene: TRBV5-1
CDR3aa: CASSLSIAVTYNEQFF
CDR3nt: TGCGCCAGCAGCTTGTCAATAGCGGTTACCTACAATGAGCAGTTCTTC

d_gene: .
j_gene: TRBJ1-2
abundance: .
v_gene: TRBV5-1
CDR3aa: CASSLSQAGGGYTF
CDR3nt: TGCGCCAGCAGCTTGAGTCAGGCGGGCGGTGGCTACACCTTC

d_gene: .
j_gene: TRBJ1-5
abundance: few
v_gene: TRBV12-3/TRBV12-4
CDR3aa: CASSTFTNQPQHF
CDR3nt: TGTGCCAGCAGTACTTTTACTAATCAGCCCCAGCATTTT

d_gene: .
j_gene: TRBJ2-1
abundance: .
v_gene: TRBV20-1
CDR3aa: CSARDRGVGPRQFF
CDR3nt: TGCAGTGCTAGAGATCGAGGAGTCGGTCCCCGGCAGTTCTTC

d_gene: TRBD2
j_gene: TRBJ2-5
abundance: .
v_gene: TRBV20-1
CDR3aa: CSAILTSGGAETQYF
CDR3nt: TGCAGTGCTATCCTGACTAGCGGGGGGGCAGAGACCCAGTACTTC

d_gene: .
j_gene: TRBJ1-1
abundance: .
v_gene: TRBV4-2
CDR3aa: CASSQGHMNTEAFF
CDR3nt: TGTGCCAGCAGCCAGGGACATATGAACACTGAAGCTTTCTTT

d_gene: TRBD1
j_gene: TRBJ2-3
abundance: .
v_gene: TRBV7-2
CDR3aa: CASSLWGQGADTQYF
CDR3nt: TGTGCCAGCAGCTTATGGGGACAGGGGGCAGATACGCAGTATTTT

d_gene: TRBD2
j_gene: TRBJ2-3
abundance: few
v_gene: TRBV6-6
CDR3aa: CASSTLGVAGVSDTQYF
CDR3nt: TGTGCCAGCAGCACTCTTGGAGTAGCGGGGGTGTCAGATACGCAGTATTTT

d_gene: .
j_gene: TRBJ1-2
abundance: few
v_gene: TRBV7-2
CDR3aa: CASSRRGNYGYTF
CDR3nt: TGTGCCAGCAGCCGGAGGGGTAACTATGGCTACACCTTC

d_gene: .
j_gene: TRBJ2-2
abundance: .
v_gene: TRBV6-5
CDR3aa: CASSWQGTTGELFF
CDR3nt: TGTGCCAGCAGTTGGCAGGGGACCACCGGGGAGCTGTTTTTT

d_gene: .
j_gene: TRBJ2-1
abundance: .
v_gene: TRBV6-5
CDR3aa: CASGSERSYNEQFF
CDR3nt: TGTGCCAGCGGTAGCGAAAGGTCCTACAATGAGCAGTTCTTC

d_gene: .
j_gene: TRBJ2-2
abundance: .
v_gene: TRBV20-1
CDR3aa: CSASLGGLTGELFF
CDR3nt: TGCAGTGCTAGCCTGGGGGGCCTCACCGGGGAGCTGTTTTTT

d_gene: TRBD2
j_gene: TRBJ2-7
abundance: many
v_gene: TRBV7-9
CDR3aa: CASSLPAERGNEQYF
CDR3nt: TGTGCCAGCAGCTTACCCGCCGAGCGGGGGAACGAGCAGTACTTC